This record covers a single TCR beta chain. Tumor samples were obtained before definitive surgery or chemotherapy. Trimming cost V 0 bases and J 0 bases, with 9 bases left between them. The CDR3 is 16 residues long. The germline CDR1 and CDR2 sequences are LGHNA and YSLEER. These data are taken from a study of high-grade serous ovarian cancer treatment subgroups. The assay was immunoSEQ multiplex PCR, and TCRdb's table has in-frame clones only and misses some. The table records about 8,600 clones, 72% of them present only once. The sequencing input was tumor tissue. The sequence came from a human donor with high-grade serous ovarian cancer. This chain joins TRBV4-3 and TRBJ1-3; D is perhaps TRBD1 (5 bases). The CDR3 loop reads CASSQDTGVSGNTIYF. As DNA, the CDR3 is TGCGCCAGCAGCCAAGATACAGGAGTCTCTGGAAACACCATATATTTT.